A selection of T cell receptor beta chains follows, all from one sample in a study of CD8 T cells in ankylosing spondylitis. Via MiXCR, TCRdb re-called the 5' RACE reads, giving one row per CDR3 protein. The sample carries under 550,000 distinct CDR3 sequences, roughly a quarter recorded once. The specimen was blood, either unsorted or a sorted T cell fraction (not recorded which). Receptors were obtained from a male donor with ankylosing spondylitis. Each CDR3 is given with its conserved first and last residue. D genes are given only for firm matches. Clone size is shown for a subset of rows, as once, few, many or a class of expanded clone.

v_gene	abundance	j_gene	d_gene	CDR3nt	CDR3aa
TRBV5-1	few	TRBJ1-5	.	TGCGCCAGCAGCTTAAGGGGCCAGGGTCCCCAGCATTTT	CASSLRGQGPQHF
TRBV3-1	few	TRBJ2-1	TRBD2	TGTGCCAGCAGCCAGGGACTAGCGGGACACAATGAGCAGTTCTTC	CASSQGLAGHNEQFF
TRBV11-2	.	TRBJ2-3	.	TGTGCCAGCAGCTTAGATCTTGAAGATACGCAGTATTTT	CASSLDLEDTQYF
TRBV10-3	.	TRBJ2-3	.	TGTGCCATCAGAAGAGACTATAGCACAGATACGCAGTATTTT	CAIRRDYSTDTQYF
TRBV11-3	.	TRBJ1-1	.	TGTGCCAGCAGCTCCCTCCGGGCCAACACTGAAGCTTTCTTT	CASSSLRANTEAFF
TRBV20-1	few	TRBJ1-2	.	TGCAGTGCTAGTGCCAGGGAGTATCTACACACCTTC	CSASAREYLHTF
TRBV20-1	.	TRBJ2-3	.	TGCAGTGCTAGTAGCGGCCAGGATTCGACAGATACGCAGTATTTT	CSASSGQDSTDTQYF
TRBV5-1	few	TRBJ2-1	TRBD2	TGCGCCAGCAGCTTGGTACTAGCGGGAGGGTCCTACAATGAGCAGTTCTTC	CASSLVLAGGSYNEQFF
TRBV6-2/TRBV6-3	few	TRBJ1-1	.	TGTGCCAGCAGGTACACAGGGAGGGATGAAGCTTTCTTT	CASRYTGRDEAFF
TRBV11-2	.	TRBJ2-5	.	TGTGCCAGCCAAAGGCAGAAACAAGAGACCCAGTACTTC	CASQRQKQETQYF
TRBV6-6	few	TRBJ2-1	.	TGTGCCAGCAGTAGAGAGGATGAGCAGTTCTTC	CASSREDEQFF
TRBV20-1	.	TRBJ2-7	.	TGCAGTGCTCATAAGACTTGGGAGCAGTACTTC	CSAHKTWEQYF
TRBV4-2	many	TRBJ1-1	.	TGTGCCAGCAGCCAGTCCCAGGGGATGAACACTGAAGCTTTCTTT	CASSQSQGMNTEAFF
TRBV29-1	.	TRBJ2-1	TRBD2	TGCAGCGTTGCACCGAGCGGGGGCTCCAAGTTTTATGGGCAGTTCTTC	CSVAPSGGSKFYGQFF
TRBV20-1	.	TRBJ1-5	.	TGCAGTGCCATAGGATCCTTCAATCAGCCCCAGCATTTT	CSAIGSFNQPQHF
TRBV7-2	.	TRBJ1-2	.	TGTGCCAGCAGCTTACGGCAACACAGAGATTATGGCTACACCTTC	CASSLRQHRDYGYTF
TRBV29-1	.	TRBJ2-7	.	TGCAGCGCACATAGGGACGGCCTGGAGTACTTC	CSAHRDGLEYF